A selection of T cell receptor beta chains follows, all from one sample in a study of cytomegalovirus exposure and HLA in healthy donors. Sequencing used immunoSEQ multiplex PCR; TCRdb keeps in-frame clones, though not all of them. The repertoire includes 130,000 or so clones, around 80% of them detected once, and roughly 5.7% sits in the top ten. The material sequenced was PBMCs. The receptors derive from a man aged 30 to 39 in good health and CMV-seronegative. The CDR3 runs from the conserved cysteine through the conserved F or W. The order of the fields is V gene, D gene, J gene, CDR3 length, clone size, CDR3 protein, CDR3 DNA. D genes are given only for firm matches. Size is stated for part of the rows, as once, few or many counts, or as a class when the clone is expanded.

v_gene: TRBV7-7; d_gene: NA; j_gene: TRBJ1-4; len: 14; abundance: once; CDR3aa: CASSLSTANEKLFF; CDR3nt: TGTGCTAGCAGCTTAAGTACAGCTAATGAAAAACTGTTTTTT
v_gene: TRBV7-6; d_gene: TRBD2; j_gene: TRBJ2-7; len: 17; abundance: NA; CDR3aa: CASSLARRGVGLYEQYF; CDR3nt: TGTGCCAGCAGCTTAGCGAGACGGGGGGTGGGATTATACGAGCAGTACTTC
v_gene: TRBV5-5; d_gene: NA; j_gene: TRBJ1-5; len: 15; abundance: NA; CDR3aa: CASSLVDSGNQPQHF; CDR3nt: TGTGCCAGCAGCTTGGTCGACTCCGGGAATCAGCCCCAGCATTTT
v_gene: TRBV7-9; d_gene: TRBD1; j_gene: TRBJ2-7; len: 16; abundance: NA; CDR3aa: CASSTNRGQGFYEQYF; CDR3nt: TGTGCCAGCAGCACCAACAGGGGACAGGGCTTCTACGAGCAGTACTTC
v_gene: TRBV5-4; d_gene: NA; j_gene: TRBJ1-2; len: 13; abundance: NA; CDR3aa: CASSLSQGWGYTF; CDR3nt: TGTGCCAGCAGCTTGAGTCAGGGCTGGGGCTACACCTTC
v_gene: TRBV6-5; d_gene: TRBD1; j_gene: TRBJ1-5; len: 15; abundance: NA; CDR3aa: CASSYTGQGGEPQHF; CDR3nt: TGTGCCAGCAGTTACACCGGACAGGGAGGGGAGCCCCAGCATTTT
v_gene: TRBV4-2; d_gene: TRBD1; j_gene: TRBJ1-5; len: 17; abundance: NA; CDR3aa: CASSQVQGAYSNQPQHF; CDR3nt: TGTGCCAGCAGCCAAGTACAGGGGGCGTATAGCAATCAGCCCCAGCATTTT
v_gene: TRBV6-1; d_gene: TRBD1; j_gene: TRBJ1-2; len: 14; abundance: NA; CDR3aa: CASTLGQGDYGYTF; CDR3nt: TGTGCCAGCACCCTAGGACAGGGGGACTATGGCTACACCTTC
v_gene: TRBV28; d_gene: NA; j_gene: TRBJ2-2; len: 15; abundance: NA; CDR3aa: CASSSPSRGRTSLFF; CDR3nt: TGTGCCAGCAGTTCTCCGTCCCGCGGGCGGACTTCGCTGTTTTTT
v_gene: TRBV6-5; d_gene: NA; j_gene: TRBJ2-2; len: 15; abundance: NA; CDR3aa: CASRDSGLYAGELFF; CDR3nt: TGTGCCAGCAGGGATTCGGGTTTATACGCCGGGGAGCTGTTTTTT
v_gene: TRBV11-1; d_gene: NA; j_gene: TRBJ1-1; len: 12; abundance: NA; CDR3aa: CASSYRNTEAFF; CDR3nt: TGTGCCAGCAGCTACAGGAACACTGAAGCTTTCTTT
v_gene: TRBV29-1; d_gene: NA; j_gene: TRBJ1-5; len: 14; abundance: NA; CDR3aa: CSVGAGAGDQPQHF; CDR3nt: TGCAGCGTGGGCGCGGGGGCCGGGGATCAGCCCCAGCATTTT
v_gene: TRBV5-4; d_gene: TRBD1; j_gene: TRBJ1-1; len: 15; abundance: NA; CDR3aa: CASSPRTGGGTEAFF; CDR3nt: TGTGCCAGCAGCCCAAGGACAGGGGGAGGCACTGAAGCTTTCTTT
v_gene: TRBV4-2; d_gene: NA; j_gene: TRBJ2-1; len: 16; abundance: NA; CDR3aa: CASSQGGPRLRDEQFF; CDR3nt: TGTGCCAGCAGCCAAGGAGGCCCTAGGTTACGGGATGAGCAGTTCTTC
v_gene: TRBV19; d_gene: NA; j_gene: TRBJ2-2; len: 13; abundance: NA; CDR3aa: CASSILGTGELFF; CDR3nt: TGTGCCAGTAGTATACTCGGCACCGGGGAGCTGTTTTTT
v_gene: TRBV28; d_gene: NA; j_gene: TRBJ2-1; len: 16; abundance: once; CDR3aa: CASSSGVGGFYNEQFF; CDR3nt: TGTGCCAGCAGTTCGGGGGTAGGGGGCTTTTACAATGAGCAGTTCTTC
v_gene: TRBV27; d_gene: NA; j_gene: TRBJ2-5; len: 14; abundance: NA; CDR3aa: CASSLSRAGETQYF; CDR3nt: TGTGCCAGCAGTTTATCCAGGGCCGGAGAGACCCAGTACTTC
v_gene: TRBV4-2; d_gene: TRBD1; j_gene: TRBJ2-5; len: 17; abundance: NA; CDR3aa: CASSQDPWTGGRETQYF; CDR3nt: TGTGCCAGCAGCCAAGATCCTTGGACAGGGGGACGAGAGACCCAGTACTTC
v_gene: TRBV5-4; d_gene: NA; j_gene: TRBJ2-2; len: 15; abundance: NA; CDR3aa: CASSLGGGAGGELFF; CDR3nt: TGTGCCAGCAGCTTGGGTGGGGGGGCCGGCGGGGAGCTGTTTTTT
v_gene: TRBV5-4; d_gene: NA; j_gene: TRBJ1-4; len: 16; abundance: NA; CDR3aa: CASRPGQSGNSEKLFF; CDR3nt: TGTGCCAGCAGGCCAGGACAGTCGGGTAATTCTGAAAAACTGTTTTTT
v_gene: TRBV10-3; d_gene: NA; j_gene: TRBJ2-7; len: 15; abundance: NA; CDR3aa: CAISESWTAKGEQYF; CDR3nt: TGTGCCATCAGTGAGTCTTGGACAGCCAAGGGCGAGCAGTACTTC
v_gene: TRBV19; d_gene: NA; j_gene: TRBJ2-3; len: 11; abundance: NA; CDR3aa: CATALTDTQYF; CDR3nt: TGTGCCACCGCACTCACAGATACGCAGTATTTT
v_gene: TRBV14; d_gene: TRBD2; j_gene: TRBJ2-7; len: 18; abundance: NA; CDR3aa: CASSQDTALAGLGYEQYF; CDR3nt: TGTGCCAGCAGCCAAGATACGGCCTTAGCGGGACTGGGCTACGAGCAGTACTTC
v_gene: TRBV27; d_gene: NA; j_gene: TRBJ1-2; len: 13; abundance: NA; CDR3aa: CASRPWGDYGYTF; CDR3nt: TGTGCCAGCAGGCCATGGGGGGACTATGGCTACACCTTC
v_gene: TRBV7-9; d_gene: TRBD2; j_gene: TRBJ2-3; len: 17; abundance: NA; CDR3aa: CASSLGLAGGQADTQYF; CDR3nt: TGTGCCAGCAGCCTGGGACTAGCGGGGGGGCAGGCAGATACGCAGTATTTT
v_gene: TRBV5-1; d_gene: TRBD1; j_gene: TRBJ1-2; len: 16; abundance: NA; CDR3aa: CASSLLGQTNSYGYTF; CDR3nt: TGCGCCAGCAGCTTGCTGGGACAGACCAACTCCTATGGCTACACCTTC
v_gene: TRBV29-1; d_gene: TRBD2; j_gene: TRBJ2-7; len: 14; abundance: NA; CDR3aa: CSVGGRAGIGEQYF; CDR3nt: TGCAGCGTTGGCGGGAGGGCCGGGATAGGCGAGCAGTACTTC
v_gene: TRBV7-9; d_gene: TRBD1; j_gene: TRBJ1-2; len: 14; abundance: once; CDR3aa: CASSHKDRGRGYTF; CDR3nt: TGTGCCAGCAGCCACAAGGACAGGGGTCGGGGCTACACCTTC
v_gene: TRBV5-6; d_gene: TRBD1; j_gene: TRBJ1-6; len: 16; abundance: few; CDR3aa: CASSFMGQPYNSPLHF; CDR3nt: TGTGCCAGCAGCTTTATGGGACAGCCCTATAATTCACCCCTCCACTTT
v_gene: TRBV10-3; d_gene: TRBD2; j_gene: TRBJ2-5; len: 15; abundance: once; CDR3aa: CAIRLLAGPQETQYF; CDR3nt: TGTGCCATCAGGTTACTAGCGGGACCCCAAGAGACCCAGTACTTC
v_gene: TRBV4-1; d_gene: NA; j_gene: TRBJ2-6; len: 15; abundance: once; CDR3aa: CASSQVTSGANVLTF; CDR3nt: TGCGCCAGCAGCCAAGTAACTTCTGGGGCCAACGTCCTGACTTTC
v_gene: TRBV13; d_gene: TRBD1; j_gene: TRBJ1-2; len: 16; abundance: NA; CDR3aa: CASSFREDRGNYGYTF; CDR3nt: TGTGCCAGCAGCTTCCGAGAGGACAGGGGCAACTATGGCTACACCTTC
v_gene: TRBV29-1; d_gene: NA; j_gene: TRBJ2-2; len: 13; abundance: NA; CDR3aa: CSVEQPGFGELFF; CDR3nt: TGCAGCGTTGAGCAGCCCGGGTTCGGGGAGCTGTTTTTT
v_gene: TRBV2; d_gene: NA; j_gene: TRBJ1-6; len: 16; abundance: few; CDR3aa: CASRPAGSVSNSPLHF; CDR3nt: TGTGCCAGCAGGCCGGCGGGGAGCGTTAGTAATTCCCCCCTCCACTTT
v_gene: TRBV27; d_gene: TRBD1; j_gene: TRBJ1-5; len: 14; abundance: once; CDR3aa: CASSFTGGNQPQHF; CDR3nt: TGTGCCAGCAGTTTCACAGGGGGCAATCAGCCCCAGCATTTT
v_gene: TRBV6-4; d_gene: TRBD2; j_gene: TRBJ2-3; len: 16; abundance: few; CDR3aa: CASSAMAGGSTDTQYF; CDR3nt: TGTGCCAGCAGTGCTATGGCGGGGGGGAGCACAGATACGCAGTATTTT
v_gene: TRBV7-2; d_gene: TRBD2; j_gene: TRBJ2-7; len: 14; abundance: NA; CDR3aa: CASSRGLDSYEQYF; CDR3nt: TGTGCCAGCAGCCGCGGACTAGATTCCTACGAGCAGTACTTC
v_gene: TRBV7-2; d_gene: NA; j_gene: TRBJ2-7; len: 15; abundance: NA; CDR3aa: CASSLVPQARDEQYF; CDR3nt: TGTGCCAGCAGCTTAGTGCCACAGGCCCGGGACGAGCAGTACTTC
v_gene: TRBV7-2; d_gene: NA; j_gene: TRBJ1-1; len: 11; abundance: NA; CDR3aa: CASSPGAEAFF; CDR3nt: TGTGCCAGCAGTCCAGGGGCTGAAGCTTTCTTT
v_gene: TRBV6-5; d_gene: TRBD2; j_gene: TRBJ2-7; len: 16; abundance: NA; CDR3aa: CASSYGLAGSSYEQYF; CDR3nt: TGTGCCAGCAGTTATGGACTAGCGGGGAGCTCCTACGAGCAGTACTTC
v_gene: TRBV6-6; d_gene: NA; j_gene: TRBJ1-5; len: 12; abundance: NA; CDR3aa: CASNGGDQPQHF; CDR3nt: TGTGCCTCCAACGGGGGGGACCAGCCCCAGCATTTT
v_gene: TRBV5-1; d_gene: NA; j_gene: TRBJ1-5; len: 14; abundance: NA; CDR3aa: CASSLGGGNQPQHF; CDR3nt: TGCGCCAGCAGCTTGGGGGGGGGCAATCAGCCCCAGCATTTT
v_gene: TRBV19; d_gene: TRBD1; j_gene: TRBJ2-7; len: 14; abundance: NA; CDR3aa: CASSGTGETYEQYF; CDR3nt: TGTGCCAGTAGCGGGACAGGGGAGACCTACGAGCAGTACTTC
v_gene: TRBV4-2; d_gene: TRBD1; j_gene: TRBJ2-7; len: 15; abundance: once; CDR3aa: CASSQDLQGGYEQYF; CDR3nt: TGTGCCAGCAGCCAAGATCTACAGGGGGGCTACGAGCAGTACTTC
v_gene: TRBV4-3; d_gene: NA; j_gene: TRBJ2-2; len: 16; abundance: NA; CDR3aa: CASTPRVGGVTGELFF; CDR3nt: TGCGCCAGCACCCCCCGGGTAGGGGGAGTAACCGGGGAGCTGTTTTTT
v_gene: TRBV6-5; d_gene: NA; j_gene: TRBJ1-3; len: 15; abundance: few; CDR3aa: CASTRGGATGNTIYF; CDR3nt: TGTGCCAGCACTCGGGGAGGGGCGACTGGAAACACCATATATTTT
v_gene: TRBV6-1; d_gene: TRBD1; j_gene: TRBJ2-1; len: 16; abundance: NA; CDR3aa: CASSVSGTGTYNEQFF; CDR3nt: TGTGCCAGCAGTGTCTCCGGGACAGGCACCTACAATGAGCAGTTCTTC